The 10 T cell receptor beta chains below all came from one sample that was sequenced in a study of T cells of healthy individuals. TCRdb passed the 5' RACE reads through MiXCR, listing each CDR3 protein once. The sample includes around 63,000 distinct CDR3 sequences, 15% to 20% of them seen just once. These receptors were taken from a human donor in good health.

This clonotype appeared a single time. J is TRBJ2-5 and V is TRBV7-6, with D perhaps TRBD1 or TRBD2 (5 bases each). The V end was cut by 3 bases, the J end by 2 bases, with 7 bases between. CDR3 length: 13 amino acids. Looked up from germline, CDR1 is SGHVS and CDR2 is FNYEAQ. For the CDR3, the DNA is TGTGCCAGCAGCTTGGGACCACAAGAGACCCAGTACTTC. It is translated as CASSLGPQETQYF.

In its sample, this clonotype was seen many times. The rearrangement joins TRBV28 to TRBJ1-1, with D perhaps TRBD1 (6 bases). Germline lookup yields CDR1 MDHEN and CDR2 SYDVKM. The CDR3 extends over 15 amino acids. Trimming cost V 4 bases and J 2 bases, with 14 bases left between them. CDR3 residues: CASSSVGQTNTEAFF. The CDR3 coding sequence is TGTGCCAGCAGTTCAGTAGGACAGACAAACACTGAAGCTTTCTTT. Combining the CDR3 with reference TRBV28 and TRBJ1-1 gives the whole variable domain DVKVTQSSRYLVKRTGEKVFLECVQDMDHENMFWYRQDPGLGLRLIYFSYDVKMKEKGDIPEGYSVSREKKERFSLILESASTNQTSMYLCASSSVGQTNTEAFFGQGTRLTVV.

This clonotype appeared many times. The chain recombines TRBV3-1 with TRBJ1-3; no clear D gene. Looked up from germline, CDR1 is LGHDT and CDR2 is YNNKEL (reference sequence). V lost 4 bases to trimming and J lost 0 bases, with 10 bases between them. The CDR3 extends over 15 amino acids. As DNA, the CDR3 is TGTGCCAGCAGCCTATCCCTTTTCTCTGGAAACACCATATATTTT. Translation gives CASSLSLFSGNTIYF.

This chain joins TRBV5-1 and TRBJ2-7; the D gene is possibly TRBD2 (6 bases). Germline lookup yields CDR1 SGHRS and CDR2 YFSETQ. Trimming stripped 2 bases from V and 7 bases from J, with 13 bases between. This CDR3 region has 13 residues. The CDR3: CASSLRTTGEQYF. CDR3 DNA: TGCGCCAGCAGCTTAAGGACTACTGGGGAGCAGTACTTC.

This clonotype turned up a few times. The chain carries TRBV29-1 and TRBJ1-2; D uncertain. Trimming shortened V by 0 bases and J by 5 bases, and 1 base separated the two germline ends. The CDR3 length is 10 residues. Germline V gene data show CDR1 as SQVTM and CDR2 as ANQGSEA. The CDR3 loop is CSVEDYGYTF. CDR3 coding DNA: TGCAGCGTTGAAGATTATGGCTACACCTTC.

J is TRBJ2-7 and V is TRBV20-1; 8 nucleotides align to TRBD1. This CDR3 has 13 residues. Germline V gene lookup returns CDR1 DFQATT and CDR2 SNEGSKA (reference sequence). Written as DNA, the CDR3 is TGCAGCCCAACTCAGGGGGCTTCCTACGAGCAGTACTTC. It is translated as CSPTQGASYEQYF.

In this sample, this clonotype turned up many times. The V and J genes are TRBV4-1 and TRBJ2-1, with 7 nucleotides matching TRBD1. The V and J ends lost 5 bases and 3 bases, in that order; junction bases with no gene match: 4. The germline gives CDR1 MGHRA, CDR2 YSYEKL. The CDR3 is made up of 14 amino acids. The DNA for the CDR3 is TGCGCCAGCAGCATAGGGGACAGCTACAATGAGCAGTTCTTC. Residues: CASSIGDSYNEQFF.

The V and J genes are TRBV28 and TRBJ2-3, with no clear D. Trimming took off 4 bases at V and 4 bases at J, with 15 bases between the two ends. CDR1 MDHEN and CDR2 SYDVKM come from the germline V gene. The CDR3 has 15 amino acids. CDR3 coding DNA: TGTGCCAGCAGTTCTACACGGAATTATCCAGATACGCAGTATTTT. Translated, it gives CASSSTRNYPDTQYF.

This clonotype occurred many times. The rearrangement links TRBV20-1 to TRBJ1-5; TRBD1 aligns across 8 bases. V was clipped by 5 bases and J by 4 bases; unmatched bases: 7. Germline-derived CDR1 and CDR2 are DFQATT and SNEGSKA (reference sequence). This CDR3 region has 14 residues. CDR3 nucleotides: TGCAGTGCTGGCAGGGGGCCACGGAATCAGCCCCAGCATTTT. This gives the protein CSAGRGPRNQPQHF.

This clonotype showed up many times. The V call is TRBV20-1, the J call TRBJ1-6, with a weak D call TRBD1 (5 bases). Germline assignment: CDR1 DFQATT and CDR2 SNEGSKA (reference sequence). CDR3 size: 15 residues. Trimming left V 5 bases short and J 7 bases short, with 18 bases between. The CDR3 sequence is CSASGQVGGNSPLHF. The CDR3 DNA reads TGCAGTGCTTCAGGACAAGTCGGTGGGAATTCACCCCTCCACTTT.